The 27 T cell receptor beta chains below come from one sample, sequenced in a study of blood T cell repertoires in COVID-19. Method: immunoSEQ multiplex PCR; TCRdb's copy keeps in-frame clones and lacks some. The sample yields approximately 390,000 clones, around nine tenths seen once. Sample: PBMCs or T cells enriched from blood (not recorded which). The origin of the receptors is a woman between 45 and 65 years old who had recovered from COVID-19.

The J gene is TRBJ1-1, the V gene TRBV3-1 (or the pseudogene TRBV3-2); D may be TRBD1 (6 bases). The CDR3 covers 12 residues. The V end was cut by 3 bases, the J end by 8 bases, with 10 bases between. From germline, CDR1 is LGHDT and CDR2 YNNKEL (reference sequence). CDR3 sequence (DNA): TGTGCCAGCAGCCACACAGGGCGGGAAGCTTTCTTT. It specifies CASSHTGREAFF.

The chain has TRBV15 and TRBJ1-1; D possibly corresponds to TRBD1 (5 bases). CDR3 length equals 17 residues. Trimming took off 1 base at V and 4 bases at J, with 19 bases between the two ends. Germline CDR1 reads LNHNV; CDR2 reads YYDKDF (reference sequence). CDR3 in DNA: TGTGCCACCAGCAGAGTCGACTGGAGGGCAGGGCCCACTGAAGCTTTCTTT. Translated: CATSRVDWRAGPTEAFF.

The rearrangement uses TRBV4-1 and TRBJ1-4; TRBD1 aligns across 8 bases. Trimming cost V 8 bases and J 0 bases; bases outside gene matches: 8. Looked up from germline, CDR1 is MGHRA and CDR2 is YSYEKL. The CDR3 is 16 residues long. CDR3: CASSYGTGATNEKLFF. CDR3 in DNA: TGCGCCAGCTCTTACGGGACAGGTGCAACTAATGAAAAACTGTTTTTT.

CDR3 DNA sequence: TGCGCCAGCAGCCAGATGTTAGCGGGGGCCCACTCCTCGGAGCAGTTCTTC. Its translation: CASSQMLAGAHSSEQFF. The genes are TRBV4-1 and TRBJ2-1; TRBD2 matches 9 bases. CDR1 and CDR2 (germline): MGHRA, YSYEKL. The CDR3 spans 17 residues. The ends lost 3 bases at V and 10 bases at J; junction bases unmatched: 16.

The chain joins TRBV7-9 to TRBJ1-6; 7 bases line up with TRBD1. Germline V gives CDR1 SEHNR, CDR2 FQNEAQ (reference sequence). Trimming at V came to 5 bases and at J to 10 bases, leaving 5 bases not matched to a gene. CDR3 length equals 13 residues. The CDR3 nucleotides are TGTGCCAGCAGCCTCCGACAGGGCTCACCCCTCCACTTT. Protein sequence: CASSLRQGSPLHF.

The V and J genes are TRBV12-5 and TRBJ2-3, with TRBD1 identical over 9 bases. The CDR3 sequence is 15 residues long. V gave up 6 bases and J gave up 2 bases; unmatched junction bases: 6. CDR1 LGHNT and CDR2 FRNRAP come from the germline V gene. Written as DNA, the CDR3 is TGTGCTAGTGGATATGGACAGGGGACCACAGATACGCAGTATTTT. This encodes CASGYGQGTTDTQYF.

The CDR3 reads CATSRGQVSNQPQHF. The CDR3 DNA reads as TGTGCCACCAGCAGAGGACAGGTCAGCAATCAGCCCCAGCATTTT. The chain combines TRBV15 with TRBJ1-5; a weak D match, TRBD1 (6 bases). V lost 1 base, J lost 1 base, and 8 bases lay in between. The V gene's germline CDR1 is LNHNV and CDR2 YYDKDF (reference sequence). There are 15 residues in the CDR3. The whole variable domain, filled in from reference TRBV15 and TRBJ1-5, reads DAMVIQNPRYQVTQFGKPVTLSCSQTLNHNVMYWYQQKSSQAPKLLFHYYDKDFNNEADTPDNFQSRRPNTSFCFLDIRSPGLGDTAMYLCATSRGQVSNQPQHFGDGTRLSIL.

This sequence joins TRBV28 and TRBJ1-5, with 8 positions matching TRBD1. The germline V gene has CDR1 MDHEN and CDR2 SYDVKM. CDR3 length equals 15 residues. V dropped 7 bases and J dropped 3; count of bases not matched to a gene: 8. The CDR3 is CASTNDRGINQPQHF. Written as DNA, the CDR3 is TGTGCCAGCACCAATGACAGGGGAATCAATCAGCCCCAGCATTTT.

This sequence joins TRBV9 and TRBJ2-2; 11 bases align to TRBD2. The germline V gene encodes CDR1 SGDLS and CDR2 YYNGEE. V shed 6 bases and J 6 bases; nucleotides not matched to a gene: 10. The CDR3 spans 16 residues. As DNA, the CDR3 is TGTGCCAGCAACCCTAGCGGGGGGTCCCAGGCCGGGGAGCTGTTTTTT. It encodes CASNPSGGSQAGELFF.

This sequence joins TRBV7-9 and TRBJ1-4; 9 bases fit TRBD1. With V trimmed by 5 bases and J by 6 bases, 4 bases remained unmatched. This CDR3 has 14 amino acids. Germline loops: CDR1 SEHNR, CDR2 FQNEAQ (reference sequence). CDR3 coding DNA: TGTGCCAGCAGCGCCGGGACAGGGTATGAAAAACTGTTTTTT. Protein product: CASSAGTGYEKLFF.

The rearrangement joins TRBV4-3 to TRBJ1-2; D unclear. This CDR3 comprises 14 residues. The germline V and J ends were trimmed by 0 bases and 1 base, with 6 bases remaining between them. The germline V gene has CDR1 LGHNA and CDR2 YSLEER. The CDR3 coding sequence is TGCGCCAGCAGCCAAGATGTCGGTAACTATGGCTACACCTTC. Amino acid sequence: CASSQDVGNYGYTF.

This clone was seen a handful of times. This chain uses TRBV12-3 or TRBV12-4 with TRBJ1-2, with a tentative D call TRBD1 (5 bases). V lost 5 bases and J 8 bases, leaving 15 bases between the germline ends. The length of the CDR3 is 13 residues. This chain's CDR3 is CASSKNRFGGYTF. The CDR3 DNA sequence: TGTGCCAGCAGTAAAAACAGGTTTGGGGGCTACACCTTC.

This clone was found once. This sequence joins TRBV6-4 and TRBJ2-1; weak D call: TRBD2 (7 bases). CDR3 size: 15 residues. V gave up 3 bases and J gave up 7 bases, with 16 bases separating them. Germline V gives CDR1 MRHNA, CDR2 SNTAGT. The CDR3, as DNA: TGTGCCAGCAGTGATGGAGGGGGGGCAAGAAATGAGCAGTTCTTC. It translates to CASSDGGGARNEQFF.

V gene TRBV3-1 (or the pseudogene TRBV3-2) combines with J gene TRBJ2-2; D call uncertain. Germline CDR1 reads LGHDT; CDR2 reads YNNKEL (reference sequence). The germline V and J ends were trimmed by 5 bases and 3 bases, with 7 bases remaining between them. The CDR3 totals 13 residues. The chain's CDR3 is CASSLEYTGELFF. The CDR3 coding sequence is TGTGCCAGCAGCTTGGAGTACACCGGGGAGCTGTTTTTT.

The sample holds a few counts of this clone. This chain joins TRBV11-3 and TRBJ2-6; unclear D gene. Trimming cost V 5 bases and J 6 bases, with 14 bases left between them. Germline lookup yields CDR1 SGHNT and CDR2 YENEEA. The CDR3 runs 15 residues. The CDR3, as DNA: TGTGCCAGCAGCCAACCTGGAGAGGTGGCCAACGTCCTGACTTTC. Residues: CASSQPGEVANVLTF.

This clone showed up just a few times. CDR3 DNA sequence: TGTGCCATCAGTGAGGGACGGAAGACAGACACTGAAGCTTTCTTT. Protein sequence: CAISEGRKTDTEAFF. The chain couples TRBV10-3 to TRBJ1-1; D is perhaps TRBD1 (5 bases). The CDR3 consists of 15 residues. Trimming shortened V by 2 bases and J by 3 bases, and 13 bases separated the two germline ends. Germline-derived CDR1 and CDR2 are ENHRY and SYGVKD.

The rearrangement joins TRBV6-5 to TRBJ1-2, with TRBD1 matching over 7 bases. V lost 8 bases and J lost 4; bases outside the gene matches: 13. CDR3 length: 15 amino acids. CDR1 is MNHEY and CDR2 is SVGAGI in the germline V gene. The CDR3, as DNA: TGTGCCAGCTCCAAATTCACCGGGACAGCCTATGGCTACACCTTC. This sequence encodes CASSKFTGTAYGYTF.

V usage is TRBV28 and J usage is TRBJ2-3, with 14 nucleotides matching TRBD2. The CDR3 has 17 residues. Trimming took 2 bases from V and 5 from J; bases not matched to a gene: 6. Germline V gene data show CDR1 as MDHEN and CDR2 as SYDVKM. CDR3 nucleotide sequence: TGTGCCAGCAGTTTAGTTGGACTAGCGGGGGGCATAGATACGCAGTATTTT. It codes for CASSLVGLAGGIDTQYF.

The CDR3 DNA follows: TGTGCCAGCAGTTTAAAGCCGCAGGGCTTGAACACTGAAGCTTTCTTT. This translates into CASSLKPQGLNTEAFF. The V gene is TRBV27, the J gene TRBJ1-1; TRBD1 might be the D (5 bases). The CDR3 runs 16 residues. Looked up from germline, CDR1 is MNHEY and CDR2 is SMNVEV (reference sequence). The V end was cut by 2 bases, the J end by 0 bases, with 13 bases between.

This chain joins TRBV11-2 and TRBJ1-1; TRBD1 matches 7 bases. This CDR3 has 15 residues. CDR1 is SGHAT and CDR2 is FQNNGV in the germline V gene. V lost 3 bases, J lost 0 bases, and 4 bases stayed unmatched. The CDR3 here is CASSFPTGMNTEAFF. The CDR3, as DNA: TGTGCCAGCAGCTTCCCGACAGGGATGAACACTGAAGCTTTCTTT.

V gene TRBV4-1 combines with J gene TRBJ1-4; TRBD1 aligns across 7 bases. The CDR3 has 15 amino acids. Germline V gives CDR1 MGHRA, CDR2 YSYEKL. The trim removed 3 bases at V and 3 bases at J, leaving 4 bases unmatched. CDR3 amino acids: CASSHSRGPNEKLFF. Here the CDR3 DNA reads TGCGCCAGCAGCCACTCTAGGGGGCCTAATGAAAAACTGTTTTTT.

The chain has TRBV30 and TRBJ2-2, with TRBD1 identical over 8 bases. The germline CDR1 and CDR2 sequences are GTSNPN and SVGIG (reference sequence). The CDR3 totals 15 residues. Germline trimming cut 1 base from V and 5 bases from J; bases unmatched to any gene: 6. CDR3 in DNA: TGTGCCTGGAGTGCAGGACAGGGAAAAACCGGGGAGCTGTTTTTT. This encodes CAWSAGQGKTGELFF.

This chain joins TRBV5-1 and TRBJ1-2, with D possibly being TRBD1 (5 bases). Deletions cut 0 bases from V and 1 base from J, with 10 bases between. This CDR3 region has 15 residues. Germline assignment: CDR1 SGHRS and CDR2 YFSETQ. Here the CDR3 DNA reads TGCGCCAGCAGCTTGGCCGACGGGGGTAACTATGGCTACACCTTC. This gives the protein CASSLADGGNYGYTF.

The chain employs TRBV30 and TRBJ1-1, with D uncertain. Per the germline V gene, CDR1 is GTSNPN and CDR2 is SVGIG (reference sequence). CDR3 length: 14 amino acids. Between the trimmed V and J ends, which lost 1 base and 4 bases, there was a span of 13 bases. The CDR3 reads CAWSGSSGATEAFF. In DNA, the CDR3 is TGTGCCTGGAGTGGATCTTCAGGCGCCACTGAAGCTTTCTTT.

V is TRBV14 and J is TRBJ1-4; D uncertain. CDR3 size: 15 residues. CDR1 and CDR2 from the germline V gene are SGHDN and FVKESK. V was cut by 5 bases and J by 8 bases, with 18 bases left in between. The CDR3 region is CASSSGRWEREKLFF. The CDR3 DNA reads as TGTGCCAGCAGCTCAGGAAGATGGGAGAGAGAAAAACTGTTTTTT.

This sequence joins TRBV3-1 (or the pseudogene TRBV3-2) and TRBJ1-4, with D tentatively TRBD1 (5 bases). This CDR3 is 17 amino acids long. Trimming removed 4 bases at V and 0 bases at J, with 15 bases between. Looked up from germline, CDR1 is LGHDT and CDR2 is YNNKEL (reference sequence). CDR3 nucleotide sequence: TGTGCCAGCAGCCCGCCCCAGGGCCTGACAACTAATGAAAAACTGTTTTTT. Protein sequence: CASSPPQGLTTNEKLFF.

The chain is built from TRBV2 and TRBJ1-3; D is uncertain. The germline V and J ends were trimmed by 3 bases and 0 bases, with 6 bases remaining between them. This CDR3 comprises 14 residues. Germline assignment: CDR1 SNHLY and CDR2 FYNNEI. The CDR3 nucleotides are TGTGCCAGCAGTGAGTCCCACTCTGGAAACACCATATATTTT. It encodes CASSESHSGNTIYF.